Listed below are T cell receptor beta chains from one sample, sequenced in a study of blood T cell repertoires in COVID-19. The repertoire was sequenced with immunoSEQ multiplex PCR; TCRdb's copy has only in-frame clones and lacks some. This table has roughly 100,000 clones, about four fifths appearing once. The sequenced sample consisted of peripheral blood. These TCRs come from a man aged 55 to 69 with acute or convalescent COVID-19. Each CDR3 is given with its conserved first and last residue. The order of the fields is CDR3 length, V gene, CDR3 protein.

>17|TRBV5-1
CASSFNAGPNLNTEAFF
>15|TRBV3-1/TRBV3-2
CASSQAGNGNQPQHF
>15|TRBV19
CASSPPRTGKRKLFF
>16|TRBV5-6
CASSSSSQGNPETQYF
>14|TRBV19
CASSPWGQLYEQYF
>21|TRBV4-2
CASSPRLMIEGVSGSRGELFF
>15|TRBV6-2/TRBV6-3
CASSSRTGMNTEAFF
>11|TRBV29-1
CSVARTGEQFF
>15|TRBV7-3
CASSLLGQGDNGAFF
>16|TRBV9
CASSVVGAGAYNEQFF
>14|TRBV10-3
CAISGSEGFSGYTF
>16|TRBV9
CASSVAGTSAPNEQFF
>15|TRBV7-9
CASSPAGGRDHGYTF
>15|TRBV19
CASSIGKFGGNEQFF
>16|TRBV5-1
CASSLVAGAGTGELFF
>15|TRBV3-1/TRBV3-2
CASTPDSLSYNEQFF